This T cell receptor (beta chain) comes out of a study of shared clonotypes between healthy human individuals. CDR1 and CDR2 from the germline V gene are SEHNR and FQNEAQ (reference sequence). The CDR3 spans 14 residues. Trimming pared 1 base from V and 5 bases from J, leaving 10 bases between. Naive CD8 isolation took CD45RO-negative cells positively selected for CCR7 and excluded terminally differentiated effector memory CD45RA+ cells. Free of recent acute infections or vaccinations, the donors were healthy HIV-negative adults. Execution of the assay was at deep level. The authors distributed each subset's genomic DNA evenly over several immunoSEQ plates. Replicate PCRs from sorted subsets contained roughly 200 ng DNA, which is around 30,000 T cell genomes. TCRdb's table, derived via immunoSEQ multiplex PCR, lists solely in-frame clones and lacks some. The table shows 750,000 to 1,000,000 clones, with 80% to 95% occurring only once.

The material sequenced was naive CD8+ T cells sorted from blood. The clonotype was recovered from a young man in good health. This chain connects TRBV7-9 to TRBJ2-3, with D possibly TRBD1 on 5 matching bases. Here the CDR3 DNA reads TGTGCCAGCAGCTTAGAACCCCAGGGAGATACGCAGTATTTT. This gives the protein CASSLEPQGDTQYF. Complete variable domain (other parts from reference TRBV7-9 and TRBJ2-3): DTGVSQNPRHKITKRGQNVTFRCDPISEHNRLYWYRQTLGQGPEFLTYFQNEAQLEKSRLLSDRFSAERPKGSFSTLEIQRTEQGDSAMYLCASSLEPQGDTQYFGPGTRLTVL.